Listed here is a single TCR beta chain. It lacks a known antigen. Base quality data are lacking; no much larger clone is found one base away. Looking up the germline V gene (reference sequence) yields CDR1 MNHEY and CDR2 SMNVEV. Including cysteine and phenylalanine, the CDR3 has 15 amino acids. Just the 45-base CDR3 DNA is kept, in frame starting at base 1. Ends trimmed: V by 5 bases, J by 11 bases; bases unmatched to a gene: 11. This sample stems from a study of CD8 T cells in Susac syndrome (dated by TCRdb to the late 2010s). Broadly, across the study: Repertoire sequencing was used to test whether CD8+ T cell activation and differentiation in Susac syndrome was antigen driven.

The full study reports these points: The number of individuals in the TCR sequencing and HLA analysis was acknowledged as relatively small.

RNA was extracted using the RNeasy kit, and about 0.5 to 1 ug of the RNA was reverse transcribed with random hexamers. The immunoSEQ multiplex PCR assay, covering 54 Vbeta and 13 Jbeta segments, was used to amplify TCR beta CDR3 regions. Bias from PCR amplification was corrected by using a synthetic template baseline for primer optimization and for computational correction. Concerning the study's data processing: Reads were annotated to V, D and J genes according to IMGT and were analyzed with immunoSEQ Analyzer, with only productive sequences retained. To calculate clonality, Shannon entropy was normalized by log2 of the number of productive unique sequences and then subtracted from one. For each patient and control, public and private clones were evaluated among the 100 most prevalent clones. Clones were defined as Susac-specific if absent from the healthy and MS cohorts, from around 1,000 published viral clones and from other ImmuneACCESS disease sequences. TCRdb took the public reads, trimmed them with fastp at Q25, ran MiXCR for clone calling and kept in-frame beta chains. CDR3 protein duplicates are merged, each entry listing the most common genes and DNA. TCRdb, rather than the study authors, made the V and J calls. A total of a few hundred thousand distinct CDR3 sequences appear in this sample, approximately 95% of them only once. Roughly 0.1% of the sample belongs to the ten largest clones.

Peripheral blood CD8+ and CD4+ T cells from healthy donors, Susac syndrome patients and multiple sclerosis patients were profiled by high-throughput TCR beta sequencing. Treatment-naive patients with stable or active relapsing-remitting disease fulfilling revised McDonald criteria were used as multiple sclerosis controls. Bulk CD8+ and CD4+ T cells were purified by magnetic negative isolation, while CD8+ TEMRA cells were enriched using FACS. Blood was collected in EDTA tubes and processed within 24 hours, with PBMCs isolated through density gradient centrifugation. PBMCs intended for TCR sequencing were cryopreserved in liquid nitrogen and were subsequently thawed in a 37 degrees C water bath. The sorted or isolated CD4+, CD8+ and CD8+ TEMRA cells reached a purity of at least 90%.

Sequencing input: CD4+ T cells from PBMCs. This clonotype was sampled from a human donor with multiple sclerosis. The chain employs TRBV27 and TRBJ1-5; TRBD1 lines up with 11 middle nucleotides. The sequence in DNA is TGTGCCAGCAGTACCGGGACAGGGGGTCGCGGGTCCCAGCATTTT. Its protein is CASSTGTGGRGSQHF.